The TCR beta chain described here comes from a study of blood T cell repertoires in COVID-19. Germline V gene lookup returns CDR1 MGHRA and CDR2 YSYEKL. The V and J ends lost 4 bases and 0 bases respectively, with 16 bases between them. The CDR3 is made up of 17 amino acids. Profiled with immunoSEQ multiplex PCR; TCRdb holds only in-frame clones, not every one. This sample carries about 500,000 clones, about 90% of them seen once, and the ten largest clones take around 0.7%. The gene calls are TRBV4-1 and TRBJ1-5, with D tentatively TRBD1 (5 bases). Source material: PBMCs or T cells enriched from blood (not recorded which). This sequence originates from a woman aged 18-35 years who had recovered from COVID-19. CDR3 amino acids: CASSPGGGESSNQPQHF. CDR3 nucleotides: TGCGCCAGCAGCCCTGGGGGGGGAGAGTCTAGCAATCAGCCCCAGCATTTT.